Listed below are T cell receptor beta chains from one sample, sequenced in a study of T and B cells in COVID-19 patients. TCRdb redid the calling of the multiplex PCR reads with MiXCR, one entry per CDR3 protein. The data show about 3,100 distinct CDR3 sequences, around 20% seen once. Sequenced input: blood. The receptor set was obtained from a human donor with active COVID-19. CDR3s include the opening cysteine and the closing phenylalanine or tryptophan. A D gene is named only where the DNA matches it firmly. Not all rows give a size; the values are once, few, many and, for expanded clones, a class.

TRBD1 TRBJ2-7 NA TRBV5-1 CASSAGQGAYEQYF
NA TRBJ1-2 medium-sized TRBV19 CASSTPGAQQDGYTF
NA TRBJ2-5 few TRBV10-3 CAIGGEGGTNQETQYF
TRBD1 TRBJ2-3 few TRBV7-2 CASSVQGARTDTQYF
TRBD1 TRBJ1-4 medium-sized TRBV7-9 CASSLRGDRVDGEKLFF
TRBD1 TRBJ2-5 NA TRBV7-9 CAIGEGTGGETQYF
NA TRBJ2-2 medium-sized TRBV18 CASSSSLGNTGELFF
TRBD2 TRBJ2-3 medium-sized TRBV6-5 CASSYRTSDTDTQYF
TRBD2 TRBJ2-7 medium-sized TRBV30 CAWSGTSVPYEQYF
NA TRBJ1-4 large TRBV19 CASSLNPATVNEKLFF
NA TRBJ1-5 medium-sized TRBV5-6 CASSRGQSSNQPQHF
NA TRBJ2-7 once TRBV7-2 CASSRDMGLYEQYF
NA TRBJ1-1 NA TRBV7-2 CASSLGRTTEAFF
NA TRBJ2-1 large TRBV29-1 CSVRIVTSPIYNEQFF
TRBD2 TRBJ2-1 medium-sized TRBV27 CASSPTGTSNEQFF
NA TRBJ2-2 few TRBV20-1 CSASVVEGAGELFF
TRBD1 TRBJ2-7 medium-sized TRBV5-5 CASSLTGQGTHEQYF
NA TRBJ1-3 medium-sized TRBV27 CASSLSPVPGNTIYF
NA TRBJ2-7 NA TRBV5-1 CASSLESDSYEQYF
NA TRBJ2-5 NA TRBV5-1 CASSGDPRRETQYF
NA TRBJ2-1 NA TRBV20-1 CSASDNSYNEQFF
NA TRBJ1-1 medium-sized TRBV29-1 CSVSGVMNTEAFF
NA TRBJ2-2 medium-sized TRBV6-4 CASSVVDQAGELFF
TRBD1 TRBJ1-5 medium-sized TRBV19 CASSTRQGSNNQPQHF
NA TRBJ2-7 medium-sized TRBV6-5 CASSYSASPTYEQYF
NA TRBJ2-1 medium-sized TRBV5-4 CASSFAGSDEQFF
NA TRBJ1-3 medium-sized TRBV12-3/TRBV12-4 CASSTRPGLGNTIYF
NA TRBJ2-7 NA TRBV21-1 CASGLYYEQYF
TRBD1 TRBJ1-3 once TRBV28 CASSLAGTALWGNTIYF
NA TRBJ1-2 medium-sized TRBV5-6 CASSLGQVNYGYTF
NA TRBJ2-3 medium-sized TRBV18 CASSPPGQTSTDTQYF
NA TRBJ2-7 medium-sized TRBV6-5 CASSLGLEGQYEQYF
NA TRBJ2-2 large TRBV7-6 CASSFLRGGTGELFF
TRBD2 TRBJ2-3 NA TRBV7-2 CASSELAADTQYF
TRBD1 TRBJ1-1 NA TRBV14 CASSLRTGGNTEAFF
NA TRBJ1-1 few TRBV6-5 CASRTLGGRNTEAFF
NA TRBJ1-2 once TRBV19 CESSILMPYYGYTF
TRBD2 TRBJ2-5 NA TRBV9 CASSRGGGETQYF
TRBD1 TRBJ1-1 NA TRBV6-5 CASTRQGARNTEAFF
TRBD1 TRBJ1-5 NA TRBV19 CASGGGQGDQPQHF
NA TRBJ1-1 medium-sized TRBV18 CASSPGGNLNTEAFF
NA TRBJ1-2 NA TRBV6-5 CASSLEAGNGYTF
NA TRBJ2-7 medium-sized TRBV18 CASSPSNEQYF
NA TRBJ1-1 few TRBV4-2 CASSQEWGQDLNTEAFF
NA TRBJ2-1 medium-sized TRBV5-5 CASSLEPTNNEQFF
NA TRBJ2-7 medium-sized TRBV12-3/TRBV12-4 CASSPLVAEQYF
TRBD1 TRBJ1-5 medium-sized TRBV19 CASSIGGGQRQPQHF
NA TRBJ2-1 NA TRBV7-2 CASSLDVNSLYNEQFF
NA TRBJ2-7 medium-sized TRBV6-2/TRBV6-3 CASNPSAGGYEQYF
NA TRBJ1-6 medium-sized TRBV6-6 CASSYPGQSPLHF
NA TRBJ1-5 few TRBV12-3/TRBV12-4 CASSLHIDPYQPQHF
TRBD2 TRBJ2-1 medium-sized TRBV30 CAWNSKRGSSYNEQFF
TRBD1 TRBJ2-6 NA TRBV5-5 CASSPTGAGANVLTF
NA TRBJ2-1 few TRBV11-3 CASSYGGEQFF
NA TRBJ2-5 medium-sized TRBV6-2/TRBV6-3 CASGTVNQETQYF
NA TRBJ1-4 few TRBV5-1 CASSEGSFNEKLFF
TRBD2 TRBJ2-7 medium-sized TRBV12-3/TRBV12-4 CASSPRGGHSYEQYF
NA TRBJ2-2 large TRBV29-1 CSVVANTGELFF
NA TRBJ2-3 NA TRBV24-1 CATGEGGIATDTQYF